These 9 T cell receptor beta chains share one sample of origin, sequenced in a study of T cells in Graves' hyperthyroidism and ophthalmopathy. Researchers took RNA transcripts and amplified the TCR beta CDR3 regions from them. First-round RT-PCR targeting the TCR CDR3 was performed with the HTBI primer set. A single record per CDR3 protein comes from TCRdb applying MiXCR to the multiplex PCR reads. Of under 300,000 distinct CDR3 sequences listed, roughly 13% were seen once; the top ten hold 7.9%. Sequencing was performed on blood. These receptor sequences come from a woman in her forties with Graves' hyperthyroidism.

The CDR3 protein is CASSWLGGRTDTQYF. Written as DNA, the CDR3 is TGCGCCAGCAGTTGGCTGGGAGGACGCACAGATACGCAGTATTTT. The chain recombines TRBV5-1 with TRBJ2-3; D is possibly TRBD2 (6 bases). The CDR3 runs to 15 residues. Germline assignment: CDR1 SGHRS and CDR2 YFSETQ. Trimming pared 5 bases from V and 1 base from J, leaving 14 bases between.

This clonotype appeared many times. The chain joins TRBV10-3 to TRBJ2-1; TRBD2 matches at 7 bases. This CDR3 region has 14 residues. With V trimmed by 4 bases and J by 5 bases, 5 bases remained unmatched. Germline V lookup: CDR1 ENHRY, CDR2 SYGVKD. The CDR3 DNA follows: TGTGCCATCAGTGGTCGCGGGAGAAACAATGAGCAGTTCTTC. As protein: CAISGRGRNNEQFF.

This clonotype was seen ten or more times. The chain has TRBV3-1 and TRBJ2-7; 7 bases line up with TRBD1. The CDR3 length is 14 residues. The germline V gene has CDR1 LGHDT and CDR2 YNNKEL (reference sequence). With V trimmed by 4 bases and J by 2 bases, 5 bases remained unmatched. DNA for the CDR3: TGTGCCAGCAGCCCTCGGGACAGCACCTACGAGCAGTACTTC. Protein sequence: CASSPRDSTYEQYF.

In the case of this clonotype: Possible read error: a much larger clone is one base away. V is TRBV12-3 or TRBV12-4 and J is TRBJ2-7; TRBD1 matches 11 bases. The CDR3 loop spans 14 amino acids. V was pared by 6 bases and J by 3 bases, with 4 bases of the junction left unmatched. Here the CDR3 reads CASSKGQGDYEQYF. The CDR3 bases are TGTGCCAGCAGCAAGGGACAGGGGGACTACGAGCAGTACTTC.

This clonotype occurred many times. The CDR3 region has the DNA TGTGCCACCAGCAGAGTTGGACAGGCGAACACTGAAGCTTTCTTT. Protein: CATSRVGQANTEAFF. The chain joins TRBV15 to TRBJ1-1; the match to TRBD1 covers 7 bases. This CDR3 has 15 residues. V shed 1 base, J shed 1 base, and the junction held 3 bases outside the gene matches. Germline V gives CDR1 LNHNV, CDR2 YYDKDF (reference sequence).

This clonotype was seen more than once but under ten times. V gene TRBV9 combines with J gene TRBJ2-3, with D perhaps matching TRBD1 or TRBD2 (5 bases each). The CDR3 loop spans 17 amino acids. Germline V gene sequence: CDR1 SGDLS, CDR2 YYNGEE. Trimming took off 2 bases at V and 2 bases at J, with 18 bases between the two ends. CDR3 nucleotide sequence: TGTGCCAGCAGCGTGGGGGTTGGCGGGTACAACACAGATACGCAGTATTTT. Protein: CASSVGVGGYNTDTQYF.

In this sample, this clonotype turned up many times. The rearrangement uses TRBV18 and TRBJ2-1, with 9 bases fitting TRBD2. The CDR3 has 14 residues. The V gene end was trimmed by 1 base and the J gene end by 8 bases; junction bases not matched to a gene: 3. Germline CDR1 reads KGHSH; CDR2 reads LQKENI. In DNA, the CDR3 is TGTGCCAGCTCACCACTAGCGGGAGAGCATGAGCAGTTCTTC. Encoded protein: CASSPLAGEHEQFF.

This clonotype was seen repeatedly, ten times or more. This sequence joins TRBV2 and TRBJ2-3; 9 positions agree with TRBD1. This CDR3 has 15 amino acids. With V trimmed by 6 bases and J by 7 bases, 11 bases remained unmatched. Germline CDR1 is SNHLY and CDR2 is FYNNEI. The CDR3, as DNA: TGTGCCAGCAGCTCCTCCGGGACAGGGTTAAATACGCAGTATTTT. It translates to CASSSSGTGLNTQYF.

V usage is TRBV2 and J usage is TRBJ2-7, with 10 bases identical to TRBD1. This CDR3 has 14 residues. In germline, CDR1 is SNHLY, CDR2 FYNNEI. The V and J ends lost 7 bases and 2 bases, in that order; junction bases with no gene match: 5. The CDR3 DNA follows: TGTGCCAGCACCACGGGACAGGGGACCTACGAGCAGTACTTC. Amino acids: CASTTGQGTYEQYF.